This TCR beta chain originates from a study of regulatory T cells in long-lasting Graves disease. As for the study in general: The study enrolled newly diagnosed Graves' patients on antithyroid drugs under 3 months.

In its sample, this clonotype was seen a few times. The length of the CDR3 is 16 residues. Looked up from germline, CDR1 is SGHDN and CDR2 is FVKESK. The ends were cut back, 0 bases at V and 3 bases at J, with 14 bases in the middle. Regarding time point: newly diagnosed GD, antithyroid drugs for less than 3 months. PBMC-derived RNA was used for the TCR library. Arm-PCR of CDR3 regions and iRepertoire HTBI primers were used to build TCR beta libraries. TCRdb re-analysed the multiplex PCR reads in MiXCR, keeping a single row per CDR3 protein. Altogether fewer than 500,000 distinct CDR3 sequences are present, around 15% being singletons, with the ten largest covering 10% to 15%. These data also formed part of another study, on T cells in Graves' hyperthyroidism and ophthalmopathy. That publication notes: Uncontrolled infection, other autoimmune disease, pregnancy or lactation led to exclusion. When the TCR CDR3 underwent first-round RT-PCR, the HTBI primer set was used. Blood held most thyroid clonotypes expanded above 0.001 frequency.

The starting material was peripheral blood mononuclear cells (PBMCs), obtained at new diagnosis, from a patient treated with antithyroid drugs. This clonotype originated in a man aged 40-50 years with Graves disease. The chain links TRBV14 to TRBJ1-1; D perhaps matches TRBD1 (6 bases). CDR3 in DNA: TGTGCCAGCAGCCAAGATGGTAGCAGGGGTGACACTGAAGCTTTCTTT. It encodes CASSQDGSRGDTEAFF.